A single sample gave rise to the 25 T cell receptor beta chains below, sequenced in a study of T-cell reconstitution after alpha-beta-depleted transplantation in children. Using unique molecular identifiers, the investigators prepared the TCRbeta library. TCRdb re-called the PCR reads with MiXCR, one entry per CDR3 protein. This sample yields a few hundred thousand distinct CDR3 sequences, of which 13% are seen a single time; 2.2% belongs to the top ten. Sequenced material: PBMCs, mostly from graft donor cells, taken 360 days after TCRalphabeta/CD19-depleted stem cell transplant. Receptors were obtained from a male patient aged 10 to 17 who had a stem cell transplant for acute myeloid leukemia, so the T cells may come from the graft donor.

The chain links TRBV5-1 to TRBJ2-2; TRBD1 might be the D (5 bases). Germline assignment: CDR1 SGHRS and CDR2 YFSETQ. Trimming shortened V by 1 base and J by 2 bases, and 9 bases separated the two germline ends. The CDR3 length is 15 residues. CDR3 protein: CASSLFTGNTGELFF. The CDR3 coding sequence is TGCGCCAGCAGCTTGTTCACAGGAAACACCGGGGAGCTGTTTTTT.

A word on this clonotype: This CDR3 is missing its conserved last phenylalanine or tryptophan, likely due to a read error. The genes are TRBV7-9 and TRBJ2-7; a weak D match, TRBD1 (6 bases). CDR1 SEHNR and CDR2 FQNEAQ come from the germline V gene (reference sequence). CDR3 size: 13 residues. The V and J ends lost 5 bases and 7 bases respectively, with 15 bases between them. The DNA of the CDR3 is TGTGCCAGCAGCCCCCGGCAGGGGCAGGAGCAGTACTGC. Translation: CASSPRQGQEQYC.

This chain links TRBV20-1 with TRBJ2-5; D is uncertain. The germline V gene encodes CDR1 DFQATT and CDR2 SNEGSKA (reference sequence). V was pared by 5 bases and J by 3 bases, with 10 bases between. CDR3 length equals 12 residues. The CDR3 DNA reads TGCAGTGCTTTGATGGTTAAAGAGACCCAGTACTTC. Protein: CSALMVKETQYF.

This clonotype was seen at least ten times. The chain carries TRBV12-3 or TRBV12-4 and TRBJ2-5, with D possibly being TRBD1 or TRBD2 (6 bases each). Trimming stripped 9 bases from V and 2 bases from J, with 16 bases between. The CDR3 runs to 14 residues. CDR3 amino acids: CASSRGPRQETQYF. DNA of the CDR3: TGTGCCAGTAGCCGGGGGCCCCGGCAAGAGACCCAGTACTTC.

The V call is TRBV2, the J call TRBJ2-7, with D possibly matching TRBD2 (6 bases). The CDR3 covers 12 residues. Deletions cut 8 bases from V and 3 bases from J, with 11 bases between. Germline loops: CDR1 SNHLY, CDR2 FYNNEI. The CDR3 spells CASAGLHYEQYF. The CDR3 nucleotides are TGTGCCAGCGCGGGACTTCACTACGAGCAGTACTTC.

This chain uses TRBV6-1 with TRBJ2-1, with TRBD2 matching 7 bases. V lost 7 bases, J lost 1 base, and 7 bases stayed unmatched. There are 15 residues in the CDR3. The germline V gene has CDR1 MNHNS and CDR2 SASEGT. The CDR3 reads CASNRGLGSYNEQFF. In DNA, the CDR3 is TGTGCCAGCAACCGAGGACTAGGATCCTACAATGAGCAGTTCTTC.

This clonotype was detected a few times. The J gene is TRBJ2-7, the V gene TRBV11-2; TRBD2 matches at 9 bases. Trimming removed 6 bases from V and 2 bases from J; junction bases left unmatched: 14. This CDR3 contains 17 residues. The V gene's germline CDR1 is SGHAT and CDR2 FQNNGV. For the CDR3, the DNA is TGTGCCAGCAGGGCCGGGGACGGACTAGCGACCACCTACGAGCAGTACTTC. The encoded protein is CASRAGDGLATTYEQYF.

J is TRBJ1-5 and V is TRBV18; 9 nucleotides align to TRBD1. CDR3 length: 17 amino acids. CDR1 is KGHSH and CDR2 is LQKENI in the germline V gene. The junction had 4 bases not matched to a gene; V was cut back by 1 base and J by 0 bases. CDR3 nucleotide sequence: TGTGCCAGCTCACCACAGGACAGGGGTTTTAGCAATCAGCCCCAGCATTTT. It translates to CASSPQDRGFSNQPQHF.

This clonotype was seen more than once but under ten times. This sequence joins TRBV9 and TRBJ2-7; a weak D match, TRBD1 (8 bases). With 0 bases removed from V and 3 bases from J, the gap between germline ends came to 16 bases. The CDR3 consists of 16 residues. CDR1 is SGDLS, CDR2 YYNGEE, per germline. The DNA of the CDR3 is TGTGCCAGCAGCGTAGACGGGGGGACAGGAGTCTACGAGCAGTACTTC. Protein: CASSVDGGTGVYEQYF.

This clonotype was seen repeatedly, ten times or more. The chain has TRBV7-3 and TRBJ2-1, with 9 positions matching TRBD2. The CDR3 has 19 amino acids. Losses at the gene ends were 3 bases for V and 7 bases for J; bases not matched to a gene: 19. Per germline, CDR1 SGHTA and CDR2 FQGTGA. The CDR3 is CASSFSPVMAGGPVNEQFF. The CDR3 DNA follows: TGTGCCAGCAGCTTTTCCCCCGTGATGGCGGGAGGGCCGGTGAATGAGCAGTTCTTC.

This chain connects TRBV6-2 or TRBV6-3 to TRBJ1-1; weak D call: TRBD1 (5 bases). V shed 7 bases and J shed 6 bases, with 15 bases lying between them. Germline values: CDR1 MNHEY, CDR2 SVGEGT. The CDR3 contains 13 residues. CDR3 sequence: CASTGTGLSEAFF. CDR3 DNA: TGTGCCAGCACGGGAACAGGTCTTTCTGAAGCTTTCTTT.

CDR3 region: CASSLAPGTGSYEQYF. The CDR3 coding sequence is TGTGCCAGCAGCTTAGCCCCCGGGACCGGTTCCTACGAGCAGTACTTC. The J gene is TRBJ2-7, the V gene TRBV7-2; D possibly matches TRBD1 or TRBD2 (5 bases each). V dropped 0 bases and J dropped 1 base, with 13 bases sitting between them. The germline V gene has CDR1 SGHTA and CDR2 FQGNSA. This CDR3 spans 16 amino acids.

J is TRBJ2-1 and V is TRBV20-1; 7 bases align to TRBD2. This CDR3 spans 15 amino acids. Germline CDR1 and CDR2: DFQATT and SNEGSKA (reference sequence). Unmatched junction bases numbered 9, after V lost 3 bases and J lost 4 bases. The CDR3 spells CSASLGGPSYNEQFF. The CDR3 DNA sequence: TGCAGTGCTAGTTTGGGAGGGCCATCTTACAATGAGCAGTTCTTC.

This clonotype has a count of ten or more. The V gene is TRBV12-3 or TRBV12-4, the J gene TRBJ2-1, with TRBD2 matching 9 bases. V shed 4 bases, J shed 6 bases, and the junction held 7 bases outside the gene matches. This CDR3 is built from 15 residues. Here the CDR3 DNA reads TGTGCCAGCAGTTCAGAGGGGACTAGCCTCAATGAGCAGTTCTTC. This gives the protein CASSSEGTSLNEQFF.

The sample holds one count of this clonotype. CDR3: CSGWDSSSYEQYF. The CDR3 nucleotides read TGCAGCGGCTGGGACAGCAGCTCCTACGAGCAGTACTTC. The chain combines TRBV29-1 with TRBJ2-7; the match to TRBD1 covers 7 bases. After removal of 7 bases from V and 0 bases from J, the junction contained 6 bases not matched to a gene. This CDR3 comprises 13 residues. Germline lookup yields CDR1 SQVTM and CDR2 ANQGSEA.

This clonotype was counted between two and nine times. V is TRBV2 and J is TRBJ2-7, with 7 positions matching TRBD1. In germline, CDR1 is SNHLY, CDR2 FYNNEI. The CDR3 has 15 amino acids. Unmatched junction bases numbered 9, after V lost 0 bases and J lost 7 bases. CDR3 sequence (DNA): TGTGCCAGCAGTGAAGCGCTAGGCCCCAGGGGGGAGCAGTACTTC. Translating it yields CASSEALGPRGEQYF.

This clonotype was seen at least ten times. The V gene is TRBV12-3 or TRBV12-4, the J gene TRBJ2-1; possible D gene TRBD2, 5 bases. CDR3 size: 11 residues. V lost 5 bases and J lost 7, with 6 bases in between. The CDR3 reads CASSRGNEQFF. The CDR3 nucleotides read TGTGCCAGCAGTAGAGGGAATGAGCAGTTCTTC.

This clonotype was counted many times. The rearrangement joins TRBV28 to TRBJ2-3; 7 positions match TRBD2. CDR1 is MDHEN and CDR2 is SYDVKM in the germline V gene. The CDR3 sequence is 14 residues long. V lost 8 bases, J lost 4 bases, and 9 bases stayed unmatched. The CDR3 DNA sequence: TGTGCCAGCCTTCAGACTAGCCGGGCAGATACGCAGTATTTT. It yields the protein CASLQTSRADTQYF.

A note on this clonotype: The junction differs from germline at one of its ends, possibly a read error. The chain uses TRBV12-3 or TRBV12-4 and TRBJ2-6, with D perhaps matching TRBD2 (7 bases). CDR3 length: 16 amino acids. The chain's CDR3 is CASSLRGGPGADVLTF. The CDR3 nucleotides are TGTGCCAGCAGTTTAAGGGGGGGTCCTGGGGCCGACGTCCTGACTTTC.

This clonotype was recorded a few times. The chain has TRBV7-2 and TRBJ2-7; 13 bases match TRBD2. The V gene's germline CDR1 is SGHTA and CDR2 FQGNSA. The V gene end was trimmed by 6 bases and the J gene end by 4 bases; junction bases not matched to a gene: 9. This CDR3 has 16 residues. CDR3 protein: CASSEPRTSGSYEQYF. The CDR3 nucleotides are TGTGCCAGCAGTGAACCCCGGACTAGCGGGAGTTACGAGCAGTACTTC.

The sample holds a few counts of this clonotype. J is TRBJ1-1 and V is TRBV4-3; D is perhaps TRBD1 (5 bases). Germline CDR1 and CDR2: LGHNA and YSLEER. This CDR3 is built from 16 residues. The ends were cut back, 4 bases at V and 1 base at J, with 16 bases in the middle. CDR3 DNA: TGCGCCAGCAGCCCATCCCCGGACGGGGGGAACACTGAAGCTTTCTTT. It specifies CASSPSPDGGNTEAFF.

J is TRBJ2-5 and V is TRBV10-3; 9 bases match TRBD2. The junction had 3 bases not matched to a gene; V was cut back by 0 bases and J by 7 bases. Germline CDR1 and CDR2: ENHRY and SYGVKD. The CDR3 sequence is 14 residues long. CDR3 coding DNA: TGTGCCATCAGTGAGTCTAGCGGGAGCGGGACCCAGTACTTC. It is translated as CAISESSGSGTQYF.

A remark on this clonotype: Its ends do not fully match the called genes, so a read error is possible. The chain joins TRBV6-2 or TRBV6-3 to TRBJ2-5; 7 bases agree with TRBD1. This CDR3 is 15 amino acids long. Per the germline V gene, CDR1 is MNHEY and CDR2 is SVGEGT. The CDR3 bases are TGTGCCAGCAGCCCGGACGGACAGGACCACGAGACCCAGTACTTC. Residues: CASSPDGQDHETQYF.

In its sample, this clonotype was seen a few times. This rearrangement joins TRBV4-2 to TRBJ2-1; 12 positions agree with TRBD2. Trimming at V came to 0 bases and at J to 3 bases, leaving 9 bases not matched to a gene. The CDR3 runs to 19 residues. From germline, CDR1 is LGHNA and CDR2 YNFKEQ. The CDR3 DNA sequence: TGTGCCAGCAGCCAAGACTCTCATAGACTAGCGGGAGTCTACAATGAGCAGTTCTTC. Translating gives CASSQDSHRLAGVYNEQFF.

The genes are TRBV28 and TRBJ2-3; 10 bases are shared with TRBD2. From germline, CDR1 is MDHEN and CDR2 SYDVKM. Unmatched junction bases numbered 16, after V lost 4 bases and J lost 3 bases. The CDR3 spans 19 residues. In DNA, the CDR3 is TGTGCCAGCAGTTCTCCCCCGGGTCCGGGACTAGCGCCAACAGATACGCAGTATTTT. Translating it yields CASSSPPGPGLAPTDTQYF.